The T cell receptor (beta chain) described here comes from a study of blood T cell repertoires in COVID-19. Among Cohort 3 donors, those recovered had two negative PCRs, clearance, or symptom resolution. Using immunoSEQ multiplex PCR, the repertoire was profiled, and TCRdb retains in-frame clones only, with some absent. Here the sample spans approximately 300,000 clones, approximately 90% being singletons. CDR3 length equals 13 residues. V was shortened by 6 bases and J by 7 bases, with 15 bases between the two germline ends. The chain is built from TRBV12-3 or TRBV12-4 and TRBJ2-5; no reliable D call. The receptor's source is a young woman who had recovered from COVID-19. The sample comprised PBMCs or T cells enriched from blood (not recorded which). The CDR3 sequence is CASSTPSSVTQYF. In DNA form, the CDR3 reads TGTGCCAGCAGCACGCCCTCGTCAGTGACCCAGTACTTC.